The 29 T cell receptor beta chains below were found in one sample sequenced in a study of identical twins (dated by TCRdb to the mid-2010s). Library preparation used 5' RACE. Sequencing relied on an Illumina HiSeq 2000. Starting from the raw public reads, TCRdb applied fastp trimming at Q25, assembled clones with MiXCR and retained in-frame beta chains. Duplicate CDR3 protein sequences are folded into a single record with the most common DNA and genes. The sample records roughly 250,000 distinct CDR3 sequences, 5.5% to 7% of which are singletons. Roughly 3.9% of the sample is in the top ten clones. This sample also belongs to another study, concerning yellow fever vaccine responses in identical twins.

What was sequenced was memory (CD45RO+) T cells sorted from blood. The cell subset or site label, as the study defines it: CD45RO+ enriched T cells. These receptor sequences come from a woman aged 18-29 years in good health.

This clonotype has at least ten counts. The J gene is TRBJ2-1, the V gene TRBV5-1, with unresolved D. From germline, CDR1 is SGHRS and CDR2 YFSETQ. V dropped 2 bases and J dropped 4 bases, with 16 bases sitting between them. The CDR3 loop spans 16 amino acids. The CDR3 DNA reads TGCGCCAGCAGCTTCTACCCCGTGGGATCTTACAATGAGCAGTTCTTC. Residues: CASSFYPVGSYNEQFF.

This clonotype was detected many times. CDR3 in DNA: TGTGCCAGCAGCTTATACGGGGGGCCAGACACCGGGGAGCTGTTTTTT. Protein sequence: CASSLYGGPDTGELFF. V gene TRBV7-7 combines with J gene TRBJ2-2; maybe TRBD2 (7 bases). The CDR3 loop spans 16 amino acids. Trimming pared 2 bases from V and 3 bases from J, leaving 13 bases between. Germline CDR1 SSHAT, CDR2 FNYEAQ (reference sequence).

Ten or more counts support this clonotype. The chain is built from TRBV6-5 and TRBJ1-5; the match to TRBD1 covers 7 bases. The V gene's germline CDR1 is MNHEY and CDR2 SVGAGI. V trimming: 4 bases; J trimming: 3 bases; junction bases outside the gene matches: 6. This CDR3 has 15 amino acids. In nucleotides, the CDR3 is TGTGCCAGCAGTTCTACAGGGGTAGTCAATCAGCCCCAGCATTTT. It encodes CASSSTGVVNQPQHF.

This clonotype was seen only a few times. CDR3 DNA sequence: TGTGCCAGCAGCCAATTCGCAGGGGGCCAAGAGACCCAGTACTTC. Amino acid sequence: CASSQFAGGQETQYF. V is TRBV14 and J is TRBJ2-5; 7 nucleotides line up with TRBD1. Germline CDR1 is SGHDN and CDR2 is FVKESK. The V segment lost 2 bases and the J segment 1 base; nucleotides outside the gene matches: 4. The CDR3 length is 15 residues.

This clonotype was counted between two and nine times. The rearrangement joins TRBV3-1 to TRBJ2-3; 9 positions match TRBD1. CDR1 is LGHDT and CDR2 is YNNKEL in the germline V gene (reference sequence). V was clipped by 6 bases and J by 5 bases; unmatched bases: 15. This CDR3 has 17 amino acids. CDR3: CASSPLIAGQGRDTQYF. In DNA form, the CDR3 reads TGTGCCAGCAGTCCCCTTATTGCGGGACAGGGAAGAGATACGCAGTATTTT.

This clonotype was detected a few times. V usage is TRBV7-2 and J usage is TRBJ2-2; D is unclear. The CDR3 runs 15 residues. CDR1 and CDR2 from the germline V gene are SGHTA and FQGNSA. The germline V and J ends were trimmed by 1 base and 6 bases, with 12 bases remaining between them. In nucleotides, the CDR3 is TGTGCCAGCAGCTTAGTACCTACGGGTGCCGGGGAGCTGTTTTTT. Translated, it gives CASSLVPTGAGELFF.

This clonotype was detected a few times. This chain links TRBV2 with TRBJ2-5; D is undetermined. Germline assignment: CDR1 SNHLY and CDR2 FYNNEI. The CDR3 spans 14 residues. The V end was cut by 5 bases, the J end by 1 base, with 11 bases between. CDR3 DNA: TGTGCCAGCAGTTACTCCGGGCCCCAAGAGACCCAGTACTTC. This sequence encodes CASSYSGPQETQYF.

This clonotype came up many times. The J gene is TRBJ1-5, the V gene TRBV14, with no clear D. The germline V gene has CDR1 SGHDN and CDR2 FVKESK. The CDR3 has 14 amino acids. V lost 3 bases and J 6 bases, leaving 12 bases between the germline ends. CDR3 in DNA: TGTGCCAGCAGCCACAAGTTTGGAAGTCAGCCCCAGCATTTT. Amino acid sequence: CASSHKFGSQPQHF.

This clonotype was counted only a few times. The chain has TRBV6-2 or TRBV6-3 and TRBJ2-3; possible D gene TRBD1, 7 bases. CDR1 is MNHEY and CDR2 is SVGEGT in the germline V gene. Trimming removed 10 bases from V and 0 bases from J, with 17 bases in between. The CDR3 totals 15 residues. This chain's CDR3 is CATQGGRDSTDTQYF. The CDR3 DNA reads as TGTGCCACCCAGGGGGGCAGGGATAGCACAGATACGCAGTATTTT.

This clonotype was detected ten times or more. This chain uses TRBV20-1 with TRBJ2-1; maybe TRBD2 (7 bases). V dropped 6 bases and J dropped 4 bases, with 22 bases sitting between them. This CDR3 spans 16 amino acids. The germline gives CDR1 DFQATT, CDR2 SNEGSKA (reference sequence). As DNA, the CDR3 is TGCAGTGCCCTTGCAGAGGGGGGGCCAACATACAATGAGCAGTTCTTC. It is translated as CSALAEGGPTYNEQFF.

The chain is built from TRBV14 and TRBJ2-1, with TRBD2 matching over 9 bases. The CDR3 has 16 amino acids. V lost 0 bases to trimming and J lost 10 bases; unmatched junction nucleotides: 10. Per the germline V gene, CDR1 is SGHDN and CDR2 is FVKESK. CDR3 region: CASSQDLGSGSLEQFF. Written as DNA, the CDR3 is TGTGCCAGCAGCCAAGATCTGGGTAGCGGGAGTTTAGAGCAGTTCTTC.

This clonotype has a handful of counts. J is TRBJ2-3 and V is TRBV11-2, with TRBD2 matching 7 bases. From germline, CDR1 is SGHAT and CDR2 FQNNGV. There are 17 residues in the CDR3. Trimming took 6 bases from V and 2 from J; bases not matched to a gene: 14. The CDR3 DNA reads as TGTGCCAGCAGGACCCTCGGGCTAGCGGCCTACACAGATACGCAGTATTTT. Its protein product is CASRTLGLAAYTDTQYF. The full variable domain, its missing parts supplied by reference TRBV11-2 and TRBJ2-3, is EAGVAQSPRYKIIEKRQSVAFWCNPISGHATLYWYQQILGQGPKLLIQFQNNGVVDDSQLPKDRFSAERLKGVDSTLKIQPAKLEDSAVYLCASRTLGLAAYTDTQYFGPGTRLTVL.

This clonotype was recorded a few times. The CDR3 is CASSLLDGKKRGEQFF. CDR3 DNA: TGTGCCAGCAGCTTACTCGACGGGAAGAAACGTGGTGAGCAGTTCTTC. This chain joins TRBV7-6 and TRBJ2-1; weak D call: TRBD2 (5 bases). Trimming removed 2 bases at V and 9 bases at J, with 20 bases between. The CDR3 totals 16 residues. Germline V gives CDR1 SGHVS, CDR2 FNYEAQ.

In this sample, this clonotype turned up many times. The chain employs TRBV10-3 and TRBJ2-3; D is perhaps TRBD1 (6 bases). Germline CDR1 reads ENHRY; CDR2 reads SYGVKD. The ends were cut back, 3 bases at V and 2 bases at J, with 18 bases in the middle. The CDR3 contains 17 residues. The CDR3, as DNA: TGTGCCATCAGTGATTCTGGGACATATCCTTCCACAGATACGCAGTATTTT. Protein product: CAISDSGTYPSTDTQYF.

This clonotype has more than one count but fewer than ten. The chain has TRBV28 and TRBJ2-1, with 7 positions matching TRBD1. The V segment lost 3 bases and the J segment 0 bases; nucleotides outside the gene matches: 17. The CDR3 spans 20 residues. Per the germline V gene, CDR1 is MDHEN and CDR2 is SYDVKM. The CDR3 reads CASSFFPGGSGPSSYNEQFF. For the CDR3, the DNA is TGTGCCAGCAGTTTCTTCCCAGGGGGTTCGGGGCCTAGCTCCTACAATGAGCAGTTCTTC.

The chain employs TRBV7-9 and TRBJ1-1, with unresolved D. Germline values: CDR1 SEHNR, CDR2 FQNEAQ (reference sequence). Trimming left V 4 bases short and J 0 bases short, with 18 bases between. The CDR3 sequence is 17 residues long. The CDR3 DNA reads as TGTGCCAGCAGCTCACCCCAAAAAACACAAGTGAACACTGAAGCTTTCTTT. Amino acids: CASSSPQKTQVNTEAFF.

This clonotype showed up just a few times. The chain joins TRBV20-1 to TRBJ2-2, with 9 bases that match TRBD1. The CDR3 runs 16 residues. V lost 0 bases to trimming and J lost 2 bases; unmatched junction nucleotides: 4. The germline V gene encodes CDR1 DFQATT and CDR2 SNEGSKA (reference sequence). CDR3 protein: CSARDPDRGNTGELFF. The DNA for the CDR3 is TGCAGTGCTAGAGATCCGGACAGGGGAAACACCGGGGAGCTGTTTTTT.

The rearrangement uses TRBV28 and TRBJ1-3; a weak D match, TRBD1 (6 bases). The CDR3 covers 15 residues. V gave up 2 bases and J gave up 7 bases, with 15 bases separating them. The germline CDR1 and CDR2 sequences are MDHEN and SYDVKM. The CDR3 bases are TGTGCCAGCAGTTTAAGGGGGACCCTGAGTAACACCATATATTTT. Its protein product is CASSLRGTLSNTIYF. The full variable domain, completed using reference TRBV28 and TRBJ1-3, is DVKVTQSSRYLVKRTGEKVFLECVQDMDHENMFWYRQDPGLGLRLIYFSYDVKMKEKGDIPEGYSVSREKKERFSLILESASTNQTSMYLCASSLRGTLSNTIYFGEGSWLTVV.

This sequence joins TRBV7-6 and TRBJ1-1; D call uncertain. V lost 2 bases, J lost 4 bases, and 5 bases lay in between. CDR3 length: 12 residues. Germline-derived CDR1 and CDR2 are SGHVS and FNYEAQ. The CDR3 DNA reads as TGTGCCAGCAGCTTAAAAGGCACTGAAGCTTTCTTT. Translation: CASSLKGTEAFF.

This clonotype was seen at least ten times. The chain uses TRBV12-3 or TRBV12-4 and TRBJ1-2, with D unresolved. This CDR3 is built from 11 residues. Trimming took off 7 bases at V and 4 bases at J, with 7 bases between the two ends. CDR3 nucleotides: TGTGCCAGCAAACTGGGCTATGGCTACACCTTC. The encoded protein is CASKLGYGYTF.

The chain uses TRBV4-1 and TRBJ2-5; D is possibly TRBD1 (5 bases). The V end was cut by 3 bases, the J end by 4 bases, with 15 bases between. The germline CDR1 and CDR2 sequences are MGHRA and YSYEKL. CDR3 size: 15 residues. CDR3 amino acids: CASSQADSPGETQYF. Here the CDR3 DNA reads TGCGCCAGCAGCCAGGCCGACAGTCCGGGAGAGACCCAGTACTTC.

This clonotype was counted a few times. A junction boundary mismatches the germline segment, possibly from a read error. V gene TRBV3-1 combines with J gene TRBJ2-5; 8 bases agree with TRBD2. The CDR3 covers 14 residues. Per the germline V gene, CDR1 is LGHDT and CDR2 is YNNKEL (reference sequence). The CDR3 DNA reads TGTGCCAGCACCCAAAGCGGGGGTCGAGAGACCCAGTACTTC. This encodes CASTQSGGRETQYF.

This clonotype was recorded at least ten times. V and J are TRBV7-8 and TRBJ2-6; the D is unclear. Between the trimmed V and J ends, which lost 6 bases and 4 bases, there was a span of 7 bases. CDR1 and CDR2 (germline): SGHVS, FQNEAQ. There are 13 residues in the CDR3. In DNA, the CDR3 is TGTGCCAGCAGGGATTCCGGGGCCAACGTCCTGACTTTC. Its protein is CASRDSGANVLTF.

This chain joins TRBV14 and TRBJ2-1, with D perhaps assigned TRBD1 or TRBD2 (5 bases each). The V end lost 2 bases, the J end lost 0 bases, and 11 bases lay between the germline ends. The CDR3 sequence is 16 residues long. Germline-derived CDR1 and CDR2 are SGHDN and FVKESK. The CDR3 DNA is TGTGCCAGCAGCCAACAGGGACGGAGCTCCTACAATGAGCAGTTCTTC. It encodes CASSQQGRSSYNEQFF.

This clonotype was observed many times. The V call is TRBV24-1, the J call TRBJ1-2; tentative D call: TRBD1 (5 bases). CDR3 length: 15 amino acids. Trimming took off 4 bases at V and 2 bases at J, with 13 bases between the two ends. CDR1 and CDR2 from the germline V gene are KGHDR and SFDVKD. Here the CDR3 DNA reads TGTGCCACCAGTGACCCTGGCAGGGACAACTATGGCTACACCTTC. It is translated as CATSDPGRDNYGYTF.

This clonotype was observed many times. The chain couples TRBV18 to TRBJ2-3, with a possible D match to TRBD2 (5 bases). This CDR3 comprises 14 residues. CDR1 and CDR2 from the germline V gene are KGHSH and LQKENI. Trimming stripped 3 bases from V and 6 bases from J, with 13 bases between. CDR3 in amino acids: CASSPVGMFDTQYF. The CDR3 bases are TGTGCCAGCTCACCTGTCGGGATGTTCGATACGCAGTATTTT. Using reference TRBV18 and TRBJ2-3 for the parts outside the CDR3, the full variable domain is NAGVMQNPRHLVRRRGQEARLRCSPMKGHSHVYWYRQLPEEGLKFMVYLQKENIIDESGMPKERFSAEFPKEGPSILRIQQVVRGDSAAYFCASSPVGMFDTQYFGPGTRLTVL.

This clonotype has only a few counts. V and J are TRBV27 and TRBJ2-3, with unresolved D. The CDR3 extends over 12 amino acids. From germline, CDR1 is MNHEY and CDR2 SMNVEV (reference sequence). V lost 5 bases, J lost 5 bases, and 8 bases lay in between. The CDR3 reads CASSVNRDTQYF. The CDR3 DNA reads TGTGCCAGCAGTGTAAACAGAGATACGCAGTATTTT.

This clonotype was counted only a few times. The rearrangement links TRBV10-2 to TRBJ2-1, with 7 bases that match TRBD1. The CDR3 is made up of 14 amino acids. Germline V CDR1 and CDR2: WSHSY, SAAADI. Trimming took 7 bases from V and 7 from J; bases not matched to a gene: 10. This CDR3 is CASKLGDSWNEQFF. In nucleotides, the CDR3 is TGCGCCAGCAAATTGGGGGACAGTTGGAATGAGCAGTTCTTC.

The chain carries TRBV28 and TRBJ2-7; D may be TRBD1 or TRBD2 (6 bases each). Trimming took off 3 bases at V and 6 bases at J, with 9 bases between the two ends. Per germline, CDR1 MDHEN and CDR2 SYDVKM. There are 12 residues in the CDR3. CDR3 sequence reads: CASSFGGLEQYF. The CDR3 DNA reads TGTGCCAGCAGTTTTGGGGGGCTCGAGCAGTACTTC.